This T cell receptor (beta chain) was identified in a study of blood T cell repertoires in COVID-19. Study context: Both acute and convalescent COVID-19 samples were obtained from the United States, Italy and Spain. PBMCs, B-cell-depleted T cells, or T cells were the source of the cDNA or gDNA that made up the material.

Per the study methods: Reference gene primer amplification gave estimated nucleated cell counts. Sequenced by immunoSEQ multiplex PCR; TCRdb stores in-frame clones only, minus some. V and J calls and clone size are copied from that table; D and trimming were computed from the DNA. The sample lists some 30,000 clones, roughly 87% occurring once. The CDR3 sequence is 15 residues long. Germline V gives CDR1 SGHDN, CDR2 FVKESK. The trim removed 3 bases at V and 6 bases at J, leaving 9 bases unmatched. V is TRBV14 and J is TRBJ1-2, with TRBD1 matching 8 bases. The receptor's source is a man between 65 and 85 years old with active or convalescent COVID-19. Specimen: peripheral blood. As DNA, the CDR3 is TGTGCCAGCAGCCAGATACTTCAGGGGGCGGATGGCTACACCTTC. This sequence encodes CASSQILQGADGYTF.